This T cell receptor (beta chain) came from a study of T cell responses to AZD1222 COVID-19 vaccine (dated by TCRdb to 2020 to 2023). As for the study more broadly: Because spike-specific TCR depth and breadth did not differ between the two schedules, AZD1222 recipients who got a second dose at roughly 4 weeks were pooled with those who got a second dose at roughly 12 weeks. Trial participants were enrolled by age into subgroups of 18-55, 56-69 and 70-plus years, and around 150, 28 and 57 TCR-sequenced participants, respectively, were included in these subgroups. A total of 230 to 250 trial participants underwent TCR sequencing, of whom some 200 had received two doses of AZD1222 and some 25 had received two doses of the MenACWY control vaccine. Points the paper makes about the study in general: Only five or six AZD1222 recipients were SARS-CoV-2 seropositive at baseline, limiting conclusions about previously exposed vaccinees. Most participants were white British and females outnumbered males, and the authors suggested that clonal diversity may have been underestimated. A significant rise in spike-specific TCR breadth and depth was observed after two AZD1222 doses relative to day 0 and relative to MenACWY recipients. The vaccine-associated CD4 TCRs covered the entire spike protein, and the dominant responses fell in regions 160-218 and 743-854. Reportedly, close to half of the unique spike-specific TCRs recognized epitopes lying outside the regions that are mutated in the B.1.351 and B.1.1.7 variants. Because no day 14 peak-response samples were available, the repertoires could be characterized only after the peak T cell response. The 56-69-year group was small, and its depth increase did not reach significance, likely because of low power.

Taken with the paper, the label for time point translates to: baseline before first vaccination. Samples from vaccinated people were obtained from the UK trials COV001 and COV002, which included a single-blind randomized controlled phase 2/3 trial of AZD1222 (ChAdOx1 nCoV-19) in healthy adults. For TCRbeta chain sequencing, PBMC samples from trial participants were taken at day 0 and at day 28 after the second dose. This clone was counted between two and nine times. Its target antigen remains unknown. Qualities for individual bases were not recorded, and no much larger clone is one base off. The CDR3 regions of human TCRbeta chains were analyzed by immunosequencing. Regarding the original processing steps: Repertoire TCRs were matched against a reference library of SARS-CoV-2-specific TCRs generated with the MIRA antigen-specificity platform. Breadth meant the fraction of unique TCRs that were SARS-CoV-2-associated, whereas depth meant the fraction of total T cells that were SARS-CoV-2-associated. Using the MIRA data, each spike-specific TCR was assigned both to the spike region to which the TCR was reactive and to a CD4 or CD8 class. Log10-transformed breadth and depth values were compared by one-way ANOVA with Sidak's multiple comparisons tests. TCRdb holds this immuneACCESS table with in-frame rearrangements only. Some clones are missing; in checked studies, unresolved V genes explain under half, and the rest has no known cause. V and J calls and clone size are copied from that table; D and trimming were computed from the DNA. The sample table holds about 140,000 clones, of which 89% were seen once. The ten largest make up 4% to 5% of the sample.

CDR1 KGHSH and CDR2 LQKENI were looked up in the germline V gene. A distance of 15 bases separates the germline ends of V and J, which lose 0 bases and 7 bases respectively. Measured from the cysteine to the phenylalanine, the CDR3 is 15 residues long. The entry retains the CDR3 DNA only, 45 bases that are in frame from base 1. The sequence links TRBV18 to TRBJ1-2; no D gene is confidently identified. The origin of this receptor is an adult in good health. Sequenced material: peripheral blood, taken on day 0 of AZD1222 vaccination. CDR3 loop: CASSPPSLSVAGYTF. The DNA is TGTGCCAGCTCACCACCGAGTCTTTCCGTAGCTGGCTACACCTTC.